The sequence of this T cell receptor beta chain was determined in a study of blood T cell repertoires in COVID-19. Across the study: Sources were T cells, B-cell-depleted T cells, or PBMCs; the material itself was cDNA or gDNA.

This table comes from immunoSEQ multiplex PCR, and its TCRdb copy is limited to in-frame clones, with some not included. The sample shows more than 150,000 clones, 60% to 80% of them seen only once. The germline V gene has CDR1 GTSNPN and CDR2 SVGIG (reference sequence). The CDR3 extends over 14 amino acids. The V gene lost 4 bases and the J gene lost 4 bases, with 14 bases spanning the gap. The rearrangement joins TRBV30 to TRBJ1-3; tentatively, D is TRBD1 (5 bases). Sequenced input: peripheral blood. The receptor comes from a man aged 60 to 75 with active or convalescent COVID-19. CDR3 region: CAWIWGGSGNTIYF. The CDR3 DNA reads TGTGCCTGGATCTGGGGGGGGTCGGGAAACACCATATATTTT.